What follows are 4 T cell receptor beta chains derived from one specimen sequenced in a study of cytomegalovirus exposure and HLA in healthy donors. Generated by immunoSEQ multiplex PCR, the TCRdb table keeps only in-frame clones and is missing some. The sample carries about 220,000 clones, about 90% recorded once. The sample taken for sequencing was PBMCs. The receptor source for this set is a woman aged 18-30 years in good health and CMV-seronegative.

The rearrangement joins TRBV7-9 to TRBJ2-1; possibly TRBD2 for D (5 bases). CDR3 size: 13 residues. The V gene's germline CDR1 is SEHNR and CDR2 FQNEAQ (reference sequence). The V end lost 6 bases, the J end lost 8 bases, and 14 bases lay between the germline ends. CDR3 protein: CASSYPRRDEQFF. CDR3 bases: TGTGCCAGCAGTTACCCCAGGCGGGATGAGCAGTTCTTC.

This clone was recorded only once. CDR3: CASSLRGPGNTIYF. The CDR3 DNA follows: TGTGCCAGCAGCTTGAGGGGGCCTGGAAACACCATATATTTT. The V call is TRBV5-4, the J call TRBJ1-3; 7 nucleotides agree with TRBD1. Trimming at V came to 1 base and at J to 2 bases, leaving 0 bases not matched to a gene. Looked up from germline, CDR1 is SGHNT and CDR2 is YYREEE (reference sequence). The CDR3 sequence is 14 residues long.

DNA of the CDR3: TGTGCCAGTAGACCGGAGACAGGGATGAACACTGAAGCTTTCTTT. Translating gives CASRPETGMNTEAFF. The J gene is TRBJ1-1, the V gene TRBV19; the match to TRBD1 covers 7 bases. The CDR3 totals 15 residues. The V gene end was trimmed by 6 bases and the J gene end by 0 bases; junction bases not matched to a gene: 7. Per the germline V gene, CDR1 is LNHDA and CDR2 is SQIVND (reference sequence).

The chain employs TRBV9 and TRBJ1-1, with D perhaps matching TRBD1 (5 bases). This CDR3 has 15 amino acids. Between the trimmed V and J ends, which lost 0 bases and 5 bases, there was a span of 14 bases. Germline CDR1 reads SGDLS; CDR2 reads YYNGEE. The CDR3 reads CASSVGWGDGTEAFF. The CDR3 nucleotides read TGTGCCAGCAGCGTAGGTTGGGGGGATGGTACTGAAGCTTTCTTT. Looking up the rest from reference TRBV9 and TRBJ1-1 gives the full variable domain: DSGVTQTPKHLITATGQRVTLRCSPRSGDLSVYWYQQSLDQGLQFLIQYYNGEERAKGNILERFSAQQFPDLHSELNLSSLELGDSALYFCASSVGWGDGTEAFFGQGTRLTVV.